The text below deals with one T cell receptor beta chain. Its antigen is unknown. The entry originates in a study of chemoradiotherapy in HPV16-positive cancers. The germline gives CDR1 SNHLY, CDR2 FYNNEI. This CDR3 region has 16 residues. The junction had 9 bases not matched to a gene; V was cut back by 9 bases and J by 2 bases. Sequencing was performed with immunoSEQ multiplex PCR; in TCRdb, only in-frame clones are kept and a portion is missing. The sample lists about 12,000 clones, around 87% occurring once. Samples were taken several times over chemoradiotherapy. Study conclusions and caveats: During treatment, candidate HPV-specific clones and E7-related motifs expanded in tumor. Only two HPV16-positive patients supplied the functional HPV-specificity definition.

The chain joins TRBV2 to TRBJ2-1; 11 nucleotides line up with TRBD2. The sequence was collected from a human donor with HPV-associated anogenital cancer. This specimen was blood, taken from a patient who underwent chemoradiotherapy. The CDR3 region is CASLSGTSGTYNEQFF. The DNA for the CDR3 is TGTGCCAGTTTATCCGGGACTAGCGGAACCTACAATGAGCAGTTCTTC.